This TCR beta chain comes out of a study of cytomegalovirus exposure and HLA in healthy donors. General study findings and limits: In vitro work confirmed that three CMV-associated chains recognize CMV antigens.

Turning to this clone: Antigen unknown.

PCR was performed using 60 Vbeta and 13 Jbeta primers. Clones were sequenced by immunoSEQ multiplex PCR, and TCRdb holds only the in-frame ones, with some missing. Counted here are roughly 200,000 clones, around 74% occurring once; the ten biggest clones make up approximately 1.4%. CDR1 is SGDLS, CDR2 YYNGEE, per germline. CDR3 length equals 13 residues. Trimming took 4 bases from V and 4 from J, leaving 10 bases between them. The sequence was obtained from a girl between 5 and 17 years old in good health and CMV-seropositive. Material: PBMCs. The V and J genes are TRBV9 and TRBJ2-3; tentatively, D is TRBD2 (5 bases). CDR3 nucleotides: TGTGCCAGCAGCCTGGTACTAGCAGATACGCAGTATTTT. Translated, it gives CASSLVLADTQYF.